This T cell receptor (beta chain) originates from a study of blood T cell repertoires in COVID-19. At the level of the study: PBMCs, B-cell-depleted T cells, or T cells were the source of the cDNA or gDNA that made up the material.

All enrollees were roughly 18 to 100 years old and from approximately 24 US areas. Two negative PCRs, clearance, or symptom resolution had been documented for recovered Cohort 3 donors. Methods used by the authors: From reference gene primer amplification, estimates of nucleated cell counts were derived. The method was immunoSEQ multiplex PCR; TCRdb's version includes in-frame clones alone and lacks a portion of them. From that table come the V and J calls and clone size; the DNA was used to work out D and trimming. Altogether under 300,000 clones are present, approximately 86% being singletons, with the ten largest covering 1.5% to 2%. The sample consisted of PBMCs or T cells enriched from blood (not recorded which). The sequence derives from a woman between 45 and 60 years old who had recovered from COVID-19.

The CDR3 loop is CAWTFRLAGGFEQFF. The DNA of the CDR3 is TGTGCCTGGACGTTTCGCCTAGCGGGAGGTTTTGAGCAGTTCTTC. This sequence joins TRBV30 and TRBJ2-1, with 11 bases lining up with TRBD2. This CDR3 is 15 amino acids long. Germline V gene sequence: CDR1 GTSNPN, CDR2 SVGIG (reference sequence). J gave up 9 bases and V 4 bases, and 11 bases lay outside the gene matches.